Listed here are 32 T cell receptor beta chains from one sample, sequenced in a study of T cells in Graves' hyperthyroidism and ophthalmopathy. Amplification targeted TCR beta CDR3 regions from RNA transcripts. HTBI primers were used for first-round RT-PCR of the TCR CDR3. TCRdb re-called the multiplex PCR reads with MiXCR, one entry per CDR3 protein. The table has 550,000 to 800,000 distinct CDR3 sequences, around 15% seen once. What was sequenced was blood. The origin of the receptors is a man in his fifties or sixties with Graves' hyperthyroidism.

This clonotype was picked up many times. The V gene is TRBV27, the J gene TRBJ2-7; TRBD1 is a possible D gene (5 bases). Per the germline V gene, CDR1 is MNHEY and CDR2 is SMNVEV (reference sequence). The CDR3 length is 14 residues. Trimming removed 1 base at V and 2 bases at J, with 9 bases between. The CDR3 here is CASSLWQGPYEQYF. The CDR3 DNA reads TGTGCCAGCAGTTTATGGCAGGGTCCCTACGAGCAGTACTTC.

Regarding this clonotype: This may be a read error, as it is one base from a much larger clone. This chain uses TRBV7-3 with TRBJ2-1; 10 bases map to TRBD2. The J segment lost 6 bases and the V segment lost 6 bases, leaving 11 bases of the junction unmatched. CDR3 length: 16 residues. Germline V lookup: CDR1 SGHTA, CDR2 FQGTGA. The CDR3 here is CASSPGSGRFCNEQFF. In DNA, the CDR3 is TGTGCCAGCAGTCCTGGTAGCGGGAGGTTCTGCAATGAGCAGTTCTTC.

Ten or more counts support this clonotype. This chain links TRBV6-2 or TRBV6-3 with TRBJ1-1; D remains unclear. In germline, CDR1 is MNHEY, CDR2 SVGEGT. The V gene lost 6 bases and the J gene lost 6 bases, with 17 bases spanning the gap. This CDR3 region has 14 residues. CDR3 DNA: TGTGCCAGCAGAAAAGGCGGCAGAGCGTCTGAAGCTTTCTTT. It specifies CASRKGGRASEAFF.

This clonotype showed up many times. The V and J genes are TRBV7-3 and TRBJ1-1, with a tentative D call TRBD1 (5 bases). This CDR3 region has 15 residues. Trimming left V 6 bases short and J 0 bases short, with 14 bases between. Looked up from germline, CDR1 is SGHTA and CDR2 is FQGTGA. The CDR3 nucleotides are TGTGCCAGCAGAACGCAGACAGCGCTGAACACTGAAGCTTTCTTT. This gives the protein CASRTQTALNTEAFF.

This clonotype was seen only a few times. This chain joins TRBV3-1 and TRBJ2-7, with TRBD1 as a possible D gene (6 bases). The V and J ends lost 0 bases and 1 base respectively, with 19 bases between them. This CDR3 contains 18 residues. Per germline, CDR1 LGHDT and CDR2 YNNKEL (reference sequence). CDR3 nucleotides: TGTGCCAGCAGCCAAGAACGTCCGGGGACACCCCAATCCTACGAGCAGTACTTC. It yields the protein CASSQERPGTPQSYEQYF.

The V gene is TRBV11-3, the J gene TRBJ2-5; D is perhaps TRBD1 or TRBD2 (5 bases each). The CDR3 spans 13 residues. CDR1 is SGHNT, CDR2 YENEEA, per germline. V was shortened by 5 bases and J by 5 bases, with 12 bases between the two germline ends. The CDR3 sequence is CASSPPGDETQYF. CDR3 DNA sequence: TGTGCCAGCAGCCCCCCCGGGGACGAGACCCAGTACTTC.

CDR3 amino acids: CSANSHPRNEQYF. CDR3 bases: TGCAGTGCTAACTCCCACCCCAGGAACGAGCAGTACTTC. The chain recombines TRBV20-1 with TRBJ2-7, with unresolved D. The CDR3 loop spans 13 amino acids. V lost 4 bases, J lost 5 bases, and 15 bases lay in between. Germline CDR1 reads DFQATT; CDR2 reads SNEGSKA (reference sequence).

The chain combines TRBV28 with TRBJ2-5, with D possibly TRBD2 on 6 matching bases. This CDR3 contains 13 residues. Per the germline V gene, CDR1 is MDHEN and CDR2 is SYDVKM. Trimming cost V 8 bases and J 4 bases, with 14 bases left between them. CDR3 sequence: CASRLVPRETQYF. The CDR3 DNA reads as TGTGCCAGCCGACTAGTCCCAAGAGAGACCCAGTACTTC.

This clonotype was detected ten times or more. The chain links TRBV9 to TRBJ2-1; D not certain. The CDR3 is made up of 12 amino acids. V was shortened by 0 bases and J by 8 bases, with 6 bases between the two germline ends. Germline CDR1 is SGDLS and CDR2 is YYNGEE. CDR3 residues: CASSVEFDEQFF. DNA of the CDR3: TGTGCCAGCAGCGTAGAGTTTGATGAGCAGTTCTTC.

About this clonotype: One junction end does not reproduce the germline sequence, and a read error may be involved. The chain uses TRBV5-1 and TRBJ2-3, with TRBD2 matching over 7 bases. Per germline, CDR1 SGHRS and CDR2 YFSETQ. The CDR3 runs 16 residues. The CDR3 DNA reads as TGCGCCAGCAGACTCATAGCGGGCAGCAGCACAGATACGCTGTATTTT. The encoded protein is CASRLIAGSSTDTLYF.

The J gene is TRBJ2-7, the V gene TRBV15; no firm D call. V was clipped by 0 bases and J by 0 bases, with 6 bases between them. The CDR3 covers 14 residues. The germline gives CDR1 LNHNV, CDR2 YYDKDF (reference sequence). CDR3 coding DNA: TGTGCCACCAGCAGAGATAGGAGCTCCTACGAGCAGTACTTC. Protein sequence: CATSRDRSSYEQYF.

This clonotype was detected many times. The chain joins TRBV10-2 to TRBJ2-5, with 8 bases matching TRBD2. Losses at the gene ends were 4 bases for V and 1 base for J; bases not matched to a gene: 8. Germline V CDR1 and CDR2: WSHSY, SAAADI. The CDR3 is made up of 16 amino acids. CDR3: CASSGGSGSPQETQYF. As DNA, the CDR3 is TGCGCCAGCAGTGGAGGGAGCGGGAGCCCCCAAGAGACCCAGTACTTC.

The sample holds many counts of this clonotype. The rearrangement links TRBV7-2 to TRBJ2-1, with 11 bases fitting TRBD2. The CDR3 sequence is 16 residues long. The germline CDR1 and CDR2 sequences are SGHTA and FQGNSA. Trimming cost V 6 bases and J 9 bases; bases outside gene matches: 13. The DNA for the CDR3 is TGTGCCAGCAGTCCTACGTTAGCGGGAGGGTTGGGTGAGCAGTTCTTC. This codes for CASSPTLAGGLGEQFF.

This clonotype was seen many times. The J gene is TRBJ2-7, the V gene TRBV3-1; a possible D gene is TRBD2 (5 bases). The length of the CDR3 is 11 residues. Germline values: CDR1 LGHDT, CDR2 YNNKEL (reference sequence). With 2 bases removed from V and 9 bases from J, the gap between germline ends came to 8 bases. The CDR3 region is CASSQQEGQYF. The CDR3 region has the DNA TGTGCCAGCAGCCAACAAGAGGGGCAGTACTTC.

The chain joins TRBV2 to TRBJ1-5; tentatively, D is TRBD1 (5 bases). The germline V gene has CDR1 SNHLY and CDR2 FYNNEI. V was trimmed by 2 bases and J by 4 bases, leaving 12 bases between them. There are 15 residues in the CDR3. CDR3 sequence (DNA): TGTGCCAGCAGTGAAAATGTGGCAGGGAATCAGCCCCAGCATTTT. Its protein product is CASSENVAGNQPQHF.

The rearrangement uses TRBV11-2 and TRBJ2-3, with a weak D call TRBD1 (6 bases). The germline gives CDR1 SGHAT, CDR2 FQNNGV. The CDR3 loop spans 13 amino acids. With 1 base removed from V and 8 bases from J, the gap between germline ends came to 10 bases. CDR3 coding DNA: TGTGCCAGCAGCTTAGGCGAGGGGGTTACGCAGTATTTT. It codes for CASSLGEGVTQYF.

The chain uses TRBV11-2 and TRBJ2-7; D possibly matches TRBD1 or TRBD2 (5 bases each). V was shortened by 3 bases and J by 2 bases, with 14 bases between the two germline ends. Looked up from germline, CDR1 is SGHAT and CDR2 is FQNNGV. The CDR3 sequence is 15 residues long. This CDR3 reads CASSFTLGDPYEQYF. CDR3 bases: TGTGCCAGCAGCTTTACTCTGGGGGACCCCTACGAGCAGTACTTC.

Note on this clonotype: The germline gene is not matched at one end of the junction; a read error may be the cause. The J gene is TRBJ2-1, the V gene TRBV4-2; D is perhaps TRBD2 (5 bases). Germline V gives CDR1 LGHNA, CDR2 YNFKEQ. The CDR3 consists of 16 residues. The CDR3 loop reads CASRQAPGIYYNEQFF. The CDR3 DNA sequence: TGTGCCAGCAGACAAGCCCCGGGGATCTACTACAATGAGCAGTTCTTC.

This clonotype has a count of ten or more. This chain connects TRBV10-1 to TRBJ2-7; the match to TRBD1 covers 10 bases. J lost 2 bases, V lost 0 bases, and 1 base had no gene match. CDR1 and CDR2 (germline): WNHNN, SYGVQD (reference sequence). The CDR3 is made up of 15 amino acids. The DNA for the CDR3 is TGCGCCAGCAGTGAGTCCGGGACAGGGGCCTACGAGCAGTACTTC. Its translation is CASSESGTGAYEQYF.

This clonotype was recorded at least ten times. The rearrangement joins TRBV12-3 or TRBV12-4 to TRBJ1-1, with D hard to call. V was pared by 5 bases and J by 5 bases, with 21 bases between. There are 16 residues in the CDR3. CDR3 DNA sequence: TGTGCCAGCAGTCCCGCCACCGGACTCGGAACGACTGAAGCTTTCTTT. Translated: CASSPATGLGTTEAFF.

This clonotype was seen a handful of times. The chain couples TRBV15 to TRBJ2-3; 8 bases map to TRBD1. The junction had 0 bases not matched to a gene; V was cut back by 3 bases and J by 1 base. CDR3 length: 14 amino acids. Germline-derived CDR1 and CDR2 are LNHNV and YYDKDF (reference sequence). The CDR3, as DNA: TGTGCCACCAGCAGGGACAGGGGCACAGATACGCAGTATTTT. Protein: CATSRDRGTDTQYF.

The CDR3, as DNA: TGTGCCAGTAGTACCCCCTCAGCGAATGAGCAGTTCTTC. Amino acid sequence: CASSTPSANEQFF. The V call is TRBV19, the J call TRBJ2-1, with unresolved D. V was pared by 4 bases and J by 7 bases, with 11 bases between. The CDR3 extends over 13 amino acids. In germline, CDR1 is LNHDA, CDR2 SQIVND (reference sequence). The variable domain in full, with the rest retrieved from reference TRBV19 and TRBJ2-1, is DGGITQSPKYLFRKEGQNVTLSCEQNLNHDAMYWYRQDPGQGLRLIYYSQIVNDFQKGDIAEGYSVSREKKESFPLTVTSAQKNPTAFYLCASSTPSANEQFFGPGTRLTVL.

V gene TRBV27 combines with J gene TRBJ2-1, with TRBD1 matching 7 bases. Trimming took 4 bases from V and 10 from J; bases not matched to a gene: 7. Looked up from germline, CDR1 is MNHEY and CDR2 is SMNVEV (reference sequence). This CDR3 region has 13 residues. The CDR3 sequence is CASSWTGEGEQFF. The CDR3 nucleotides read TGTGCCAGCAGTTGGACAGGCGAGGGGGAGCAGTTCTTC.

The sample holds a few counts of this clonotype. The chain joins TRBV6-5 to TRBJ2-7; 8 bases agree with TRBD2. Germline CDR1 reads MNHEY; CDR2 reads SVGAGI. V lost 7 bases and J lost 3; bases outside the gene matches: 11. This CDR3 has 15 amino acids. CDR3 loop: CASNLGASGYYEQYF. The CDR3 nucleotides read TGTGCCAGCAATTTAGGGGCTAGCGGGTACTACGAGCAGTACTTC.

This chain links TRBV25-1 with TRBJ1-1; 7 bases align to TRBD1. This CDR3 region has 17 residues. From germline, CDR1 is MGHDK and CDR2 SYGVNS. The V segment lost 1 base and the J segment 4 bases; nucleotides outside the gene matches: 12. CDR3 DNA sequence: TGTGCCAGCAGTGAATCTCCAGGGGGAGGCGGGGGCACTGAAGCTTTCTTT. It specifies CASSESPGGGGGTEAFF.

The chain links TRBV12-3 or TRBV12-4 to TRBJ2-3; 12 positions match TRBD2. The CDR3 is 16 amino acids. With 5 bases clipped from V and 4 bases from J, the junction kept 7 bases outside the gene matches. The CDR3 nucleotides read TGTGCCAGCAGTGCGCGACTAGCGGGAGCGGCAGATACGCAGTATTTT. Translating it yields CASSARLAGAADTQYF.

This clonotype was detected ten times or more. This chain uses TRBV2 with TRBJ2-7; D uncertain. V lost 6 bases and J lost 2, with 5 bases in between. Germline V gives CDR1 SNHLY, CDR2 FYNNEI. CDR3 length: 11 amino acids. CDR3 in DNA: TGTGCCAGCAGCGACCCCTACGAGCAGTACTTC. Translating it yields CASSDPYEQYF.

V gene TRBV13 combines with J gene TRBJ2-2, with D possibly being TRBD1 (5 bases). CDR1 is PRHDT and CDR2 is FYEKMQ in the germline V gene (reference sequence). The CDR3 contains 14 residues. Trimming stripped 1 base from V and 7 bases from J, with 10 bases between. CDR3 residues: CASSLVRVDGELFF. In DNA form, the CDR3 reads TGTGCCAGCAGCTTAGTCAGGGTTGACGGGGAGCTGTTTTTT. Looking up the rest from reference TRBV13 and TRBJ2-2 gives the full variable domain: AAGVIQSPRHLIKEKRETATLKCYPIPRHDTVYWYQQGPGQDPQFLISFYEKMQSDKGSIPDRFSAQQFSDYHSELNMSSLELGDSALYFCASSLVRVDGELFFGEGSRLTVL.

This clonotype was recorded many times. The chain combines TRBV7-3 with TRBJ2-7; 7 bases align to TRBD1. The CDR3 is 14 residues long. CDR1 SGHTA and CDR2 FQGTGA come from the germline V gene. The V segment lost 5 bases and the J segment 2 bases; nucleotides outside the gene matches: 6. The CDR3 nucleotides are TGTGCCAGCAGCCGGGACAGCGGTGCCTACGAGCAGTACTTC. Amino acids: CASSRDSGAYEQYF.

This clonotype was counted only a few times. V gene TRBV9 combines with J gene TRBJ2-7; 14 bases fit TRBD2. There are 17 residues in the CDR3. V shed 4 bases and J 4 bases; nucleotides not matched to a gene: 10. Germline V gives CDR1 SGDLS, CDR2 YYNGEE. The CDR3 DNA is TGTGCCAGCAGCACGTCCGGGACTAGCGGGAGAGGGTACGAGCAGTACTTC. It is translated as CASSTSGTSGRGYEQYF.

The chain uses TRBV6-9 and TRBJ2-1; the match to TRBD2 covers 9 bases. CDR3 length: 16 amino acids. CDR1 is MNHGY and CDR2 is SVAAGI in the germline V gene. With 3 bases clipped from V and 4 bases from J, the junction kept 7 bases outside the gene matches. As DNA, the CDR3 is TGTGCCAGCAGTTACGAGACTAGCGGTAATTACAATGAGCAGTTCTTC. Protein product: CASSYETSGNYNEQFF.

This clonotype was observed at least ten times. The rearrangement joins TRBV30 to TRBJ1-5; the D gene is possibly TRBD1 (6 bases). The V end lost 4 bases, the J end lost 0 bases, and 13 bases lay between the germline ends. CDR1 is GTSNPN, CDR2 SVGIG, per germline (reference sequence). The CDR3 totals 15 residues. The chain's CDR3 is CAWNYGTNSNQPQHF. CDR3 DNA sequence: TGTGCCTGGAACTACGGGACAAATAGCAATCAGCCCCAGCATTTT.